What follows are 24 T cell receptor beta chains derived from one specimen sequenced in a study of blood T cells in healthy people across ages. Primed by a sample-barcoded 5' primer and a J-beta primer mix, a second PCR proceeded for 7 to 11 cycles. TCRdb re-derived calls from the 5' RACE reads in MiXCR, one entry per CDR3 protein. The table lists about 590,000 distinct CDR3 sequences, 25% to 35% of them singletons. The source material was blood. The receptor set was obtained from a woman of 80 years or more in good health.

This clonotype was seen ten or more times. The CDR3 loop reads CSALSRGSYEQYF. In DNA form, the CDR3 reads TGCAGTGCTCTATCCAGGGGATCCTACGAGCAGTACTTC. V gene TRBV20-1 combines with J gene TRBJ2-7, with TRBD1 as a possible D gene (6 bases). The CDR3 runs 13 residues. With 5 bases removed from V and 1 base from J, the gap between germline ends came to 12 bases. The germline V gene encodes CDR1 DFQATT and CDR2 SNEGSKA (reference sequence).

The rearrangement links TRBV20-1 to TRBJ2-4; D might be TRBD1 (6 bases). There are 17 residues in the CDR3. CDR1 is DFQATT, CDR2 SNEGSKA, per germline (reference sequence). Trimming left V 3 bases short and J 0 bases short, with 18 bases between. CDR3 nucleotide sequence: TGCAGTGCTAGTGATGTACAGGGCAACCTAGCCAAAAACATTCAGTACTTC. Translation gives CSASDVQGNLAKNIQYF.

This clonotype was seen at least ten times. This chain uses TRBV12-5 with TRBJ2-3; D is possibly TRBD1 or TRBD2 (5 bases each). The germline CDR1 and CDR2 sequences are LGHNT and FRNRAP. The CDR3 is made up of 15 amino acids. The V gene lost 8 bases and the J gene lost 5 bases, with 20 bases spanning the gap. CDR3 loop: CASSIVGAHKDTQYF. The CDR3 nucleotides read TGTGCTAGTTCGATCGTCGGGGCCCACAAAGATACGCAGTATTTT.

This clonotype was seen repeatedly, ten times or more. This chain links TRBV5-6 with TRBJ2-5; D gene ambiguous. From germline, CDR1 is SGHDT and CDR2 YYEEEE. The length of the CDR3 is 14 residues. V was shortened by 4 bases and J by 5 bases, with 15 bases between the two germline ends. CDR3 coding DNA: TGTGCCAGCAGCCCCCTGGTCCCGGCGGAGACCCAGTACTTC. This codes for CASSPLVPAETQYF.

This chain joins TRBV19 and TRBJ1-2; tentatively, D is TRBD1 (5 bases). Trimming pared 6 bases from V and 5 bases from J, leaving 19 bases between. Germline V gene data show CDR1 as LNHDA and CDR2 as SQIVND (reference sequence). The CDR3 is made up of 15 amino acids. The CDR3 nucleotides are TGTGCCAGTAGCCGGTCCGTACAGGTGGTGTATGGCTACACCTTC. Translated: CASSRSVQVVYGYTF.

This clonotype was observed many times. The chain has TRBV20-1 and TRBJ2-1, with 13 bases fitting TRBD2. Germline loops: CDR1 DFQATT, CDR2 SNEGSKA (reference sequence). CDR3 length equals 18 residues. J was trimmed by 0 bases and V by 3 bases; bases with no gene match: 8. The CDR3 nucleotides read TGCAGTGCTAGTGGGCGACTAGCGGGGGGTTTCTCCTACAATGAGCAGTTCTTC. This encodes CSASGRLAGGFSYNEQFF.

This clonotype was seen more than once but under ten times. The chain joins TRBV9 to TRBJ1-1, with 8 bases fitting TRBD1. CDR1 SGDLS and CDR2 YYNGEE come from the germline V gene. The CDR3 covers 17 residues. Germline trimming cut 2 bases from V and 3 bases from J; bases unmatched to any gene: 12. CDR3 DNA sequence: TGTGCCAGCAGCGTCACCCCAGGGGACAGGAGGGACACTGAAGCTTTCTTT. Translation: CASSVTPGDRRDTEAFF. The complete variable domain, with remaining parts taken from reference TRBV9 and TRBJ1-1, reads DSGVTQTPKHLITATGQRVTLRCSPRSGDLSVYWYQQSLDQGLQFLIQYYNGEERAKGNILERFSAQQFPDLHSELNLSSLELGDSALYFCASSVTPGDRRDTEAFFGQGTRLTVV.

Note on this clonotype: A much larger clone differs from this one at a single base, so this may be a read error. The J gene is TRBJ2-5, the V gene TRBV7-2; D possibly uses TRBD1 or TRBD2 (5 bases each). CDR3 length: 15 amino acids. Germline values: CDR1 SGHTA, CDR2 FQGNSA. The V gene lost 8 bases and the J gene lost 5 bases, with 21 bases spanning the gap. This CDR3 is CASGPQRGSGETQYF. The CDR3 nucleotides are TGTGCCAGCGGCCCCCAGAGGGGCTCCGGGGAGACCCAGTACTTC.

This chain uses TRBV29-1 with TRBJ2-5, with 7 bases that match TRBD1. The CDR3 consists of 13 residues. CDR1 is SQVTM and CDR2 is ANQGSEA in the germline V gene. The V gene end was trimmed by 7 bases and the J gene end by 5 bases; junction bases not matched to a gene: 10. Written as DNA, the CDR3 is TGCAGCGGACTGGGACAGTTGAGGGAGACCCAGTACTTC. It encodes CSGLGQLRETQYF.

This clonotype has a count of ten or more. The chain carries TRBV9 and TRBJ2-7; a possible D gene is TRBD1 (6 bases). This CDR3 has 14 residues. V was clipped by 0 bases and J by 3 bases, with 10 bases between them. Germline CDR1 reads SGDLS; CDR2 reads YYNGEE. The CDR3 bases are TGTGCCAGCAGCGTAGCTACAGGGAACTACGAGCAGTACTTC. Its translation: CASSVATGNYEQYF.

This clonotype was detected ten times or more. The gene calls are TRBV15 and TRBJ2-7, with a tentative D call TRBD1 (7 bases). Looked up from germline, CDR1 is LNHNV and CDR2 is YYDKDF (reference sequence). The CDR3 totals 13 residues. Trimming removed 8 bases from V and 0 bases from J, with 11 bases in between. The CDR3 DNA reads TGTGCCACCGAGGAGGGGGCCTCCTACGAGCAGTACTTC. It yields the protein CATEEGASYEQYF. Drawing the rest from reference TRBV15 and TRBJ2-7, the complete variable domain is DAMVIQNPRYQVTQFGKPVTLSCSQTLNHNVMYWYQQKSSQAPKLLFHYYDKDFNNEADTPDNFQSRRPNTSFCFLDIRSPGLGDTAMYLCATEEGASYEQYFGPGTRLTVT.

The CDR3 region has the DNA TGCGCCAGCAGCCAAGTAGAGGGGTCAAGGGATGGCTACACCTTC. This encodes CASSQVEGSRDGYTF. The chain has TRBV4-1 and TRBJ1-2, with a tentative D call TRBD1 (5 bases). CDR3 size: 15 residues. Germline CDR1 and CDR2: MGHRA and YSYEKL. V gave up 1 base and J gave up 6 bases, with 15 bases separating them.

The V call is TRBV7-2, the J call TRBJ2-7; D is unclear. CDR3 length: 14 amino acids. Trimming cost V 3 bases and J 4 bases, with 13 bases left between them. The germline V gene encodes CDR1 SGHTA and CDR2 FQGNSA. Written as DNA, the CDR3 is TGTGCCAGCAGCTTGATGGGTTCCACTTACGAGCAGTACTTC. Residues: CASSLMGSTYEQYF.

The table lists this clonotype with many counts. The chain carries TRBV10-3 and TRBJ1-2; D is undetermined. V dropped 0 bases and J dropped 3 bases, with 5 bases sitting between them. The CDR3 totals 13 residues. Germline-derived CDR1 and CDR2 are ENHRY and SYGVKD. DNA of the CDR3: TGTGCCATCAGTGAGTCTGGGGACTATGGCTACACCTTC. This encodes CAISESGDYGYTF.

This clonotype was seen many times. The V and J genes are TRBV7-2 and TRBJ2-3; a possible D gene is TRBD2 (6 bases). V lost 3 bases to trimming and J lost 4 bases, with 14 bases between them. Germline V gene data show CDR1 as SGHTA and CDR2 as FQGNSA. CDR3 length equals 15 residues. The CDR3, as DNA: TGTGCCAGCAGCTTTGACGCGGGATGGGCAGATACGCAGTATTTT. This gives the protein CASSFDAGWADTQYF.

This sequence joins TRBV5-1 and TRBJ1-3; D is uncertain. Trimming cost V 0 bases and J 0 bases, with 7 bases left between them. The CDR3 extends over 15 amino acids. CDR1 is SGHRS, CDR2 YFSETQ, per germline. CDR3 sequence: CASSLAAASGNTIYF. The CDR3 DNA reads TGCGCCAGCAGCTTGGCGGCAGCCTCTGGAAACACCATATATTTT.

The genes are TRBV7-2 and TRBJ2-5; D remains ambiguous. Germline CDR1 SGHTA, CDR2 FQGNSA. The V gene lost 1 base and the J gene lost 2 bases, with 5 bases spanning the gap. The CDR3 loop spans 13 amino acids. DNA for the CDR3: TGTGCCAGCAGCTTAGACGGACAAGAGACCCAGTACTTC. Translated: CASSLDGQETQYF.

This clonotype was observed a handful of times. CDR3: CAWSMGQGATEAFF. The CDR3 nucleotides read TGTGCCTGGAGTATGGGACAGGGGGCCACTGAAGCTTTCTTT. The rearrangement links TRBV30 to TRBJ1-1; 12 nucleotides agree with TRBD1. Germline trimming cut 2 bases from V and 4 bases from J; bases unmatched to any gene: 2. This CDR3 is 14 amino acids long. Germline CDR1 GTSNPN, CDR2 SVGIG (reference sequence).

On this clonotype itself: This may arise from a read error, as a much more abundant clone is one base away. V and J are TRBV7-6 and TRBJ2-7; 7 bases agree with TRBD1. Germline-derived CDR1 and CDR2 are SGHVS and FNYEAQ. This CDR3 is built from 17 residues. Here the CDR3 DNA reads TGTGCCAGCAGCTTAGCGCTACGGGACAGCGATTACAATGAGCGGTACTTC. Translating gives CASSLALRDSDYNERYF.

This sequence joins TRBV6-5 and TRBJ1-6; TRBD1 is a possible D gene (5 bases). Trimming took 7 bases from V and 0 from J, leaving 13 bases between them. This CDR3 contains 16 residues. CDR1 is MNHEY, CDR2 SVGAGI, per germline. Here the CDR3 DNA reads TGTGCCAGCAAACCCCGGAGGGGCTCCTATAATTCACCCCTCCACTTT. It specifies CASKPRRGSYNSPLHF.

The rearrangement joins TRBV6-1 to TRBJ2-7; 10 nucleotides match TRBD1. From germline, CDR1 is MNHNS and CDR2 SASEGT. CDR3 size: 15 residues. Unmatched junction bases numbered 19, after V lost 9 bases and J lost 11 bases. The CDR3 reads CASREPGQGTRGEYF. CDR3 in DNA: TGTGCCAGTCGAGAACCGGGACAGGGGACTCGAGGGGAGTACTTC.

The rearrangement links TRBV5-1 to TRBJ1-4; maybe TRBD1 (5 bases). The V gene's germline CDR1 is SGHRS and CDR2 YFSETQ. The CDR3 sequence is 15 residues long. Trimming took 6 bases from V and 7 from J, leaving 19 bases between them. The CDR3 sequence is CASKETGGRIEKLFF. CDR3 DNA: TGCGCCAGCAAAGAAACGGGGGGTCGGATTGAAAAACTGTTTTTT.

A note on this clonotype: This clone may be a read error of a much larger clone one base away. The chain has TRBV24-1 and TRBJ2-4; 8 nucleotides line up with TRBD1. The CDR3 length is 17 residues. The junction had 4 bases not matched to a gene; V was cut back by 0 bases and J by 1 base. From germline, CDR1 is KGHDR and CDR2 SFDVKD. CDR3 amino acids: CATSDLRTGPAKNIQYF. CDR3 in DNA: TGTGCCACCAGTGATTTGCGGACAGGGCCGGCCAAAAACATTCAGTACTTC.

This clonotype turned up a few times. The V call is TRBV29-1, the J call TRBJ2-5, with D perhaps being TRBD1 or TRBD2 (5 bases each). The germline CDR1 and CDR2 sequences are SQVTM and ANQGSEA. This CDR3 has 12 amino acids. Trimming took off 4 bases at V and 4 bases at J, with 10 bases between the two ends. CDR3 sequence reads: CSVAAGRETQYF. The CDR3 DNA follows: TGCAGCGTTGCGGCAGGGAGAGAGACCCAGTACTTC.